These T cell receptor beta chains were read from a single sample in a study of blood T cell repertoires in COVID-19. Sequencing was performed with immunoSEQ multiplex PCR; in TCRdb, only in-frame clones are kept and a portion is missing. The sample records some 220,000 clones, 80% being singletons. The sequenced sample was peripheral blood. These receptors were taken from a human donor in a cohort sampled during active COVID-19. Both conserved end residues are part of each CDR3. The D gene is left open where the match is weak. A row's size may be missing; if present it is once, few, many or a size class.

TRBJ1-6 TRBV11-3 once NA CASSLGHSNSPLHF TGTGCCAGCAGCCTGGGACATTCCAATTCACCCCTCCACTTT
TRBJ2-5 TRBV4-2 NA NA CASSQGGGRETQYF TGTGCCAGCAGCCAAGGCGGGGGCCGGGAGACCCAGTACTTC
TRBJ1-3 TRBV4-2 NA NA CASSQDSTTSGNTIYF TGTGCCAGCAGCCAAGATTCCACAACCTCTGGAAACACCATATATTTT
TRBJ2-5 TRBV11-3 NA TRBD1 CASSRQGRETQYF TGTGCCAGCAGCAGACAGGGACGGGAGACCCAGTACTTC
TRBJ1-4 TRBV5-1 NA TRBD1 CASSEQPGQGTNEKLFF TGCGCCAGCAGCGAACAGCCCGGACAGGGAACTAATGAAAAACTGTTTTTT
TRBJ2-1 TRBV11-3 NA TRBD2 CASSSRTSGSPHNEQFF TGTGCCAGCAGCTCGCGGACTAGCGGGAGTCCCCACAATGAGCAGTTCTTC
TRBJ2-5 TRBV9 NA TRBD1 CASGFGTGEETQYF TGTGCCAGCGGCTTTGGGACAGGAGAAGAGACCCAGTACTTC
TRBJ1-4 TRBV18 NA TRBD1 CASSPAGQGNEKLFF TGTGCCAGCTCACCGGCGGGACAGGGGAATGAAAAACTGTTTTTT
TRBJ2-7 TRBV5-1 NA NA CASSLAGVVTYEQYF TGCGCCAGCAGCTTGGCGGGGGTAGTTACCTACGAGCAGTACTTC
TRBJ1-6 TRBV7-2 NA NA CASTRLSLSYSPLHF TGTGCCAGCACCCGATTAAGCTTGTCATATTCACCCCTCCACTTT
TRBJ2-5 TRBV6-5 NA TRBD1 CASSWGQAAETQYF TGTGCCAGCAGTTGGGGACAGGCCGCAGAGACCCAGTACTTC
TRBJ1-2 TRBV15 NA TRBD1 CATSPRTTGGGYTF TGTGCCACCAGCCCCCGTACGACAGGGGGCGGCTACACCTTC
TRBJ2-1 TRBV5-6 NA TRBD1 CASSLTGTQGPSFF TGTGCCAGCAGCTTAACAGGAACACAGGGGCCATCGTTCTTC
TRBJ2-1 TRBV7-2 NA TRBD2 CASSPGLAGVSAQFF TGTGCCAGCAGCCCCGGACTAGCGGGAGTGTCTGCGCAGTTCTTC
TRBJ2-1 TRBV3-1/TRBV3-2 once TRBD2 CASSLATSGYNEQFF TGTGCCAGCAGCCTAGCCACTAGCGGGTACAATGAGCAGTTCTTC
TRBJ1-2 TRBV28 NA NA CASSLTGVGARGYTF TGTGCCAGCAGTTTAACCGGGGTGGGGGCGCGGGGCTACACCTTC
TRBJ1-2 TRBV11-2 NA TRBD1 CASSPPTGGVGYGYTF TGTGCCAGCAGCCCCCCGACAGGGGGCGTCGGCTATGGCTACACCTTC
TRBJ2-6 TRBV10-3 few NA CAISGRAGANVLTF TGTGCCATCAGTGGCAGGGCTGGGGCCAACGTCCTGACTTTC
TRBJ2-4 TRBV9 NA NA CASSVGGVLAKNIQYF TGTGCCAGCAGCGTAGGGGGGGTACTAGCCAAAAACATTCAGTACTTC
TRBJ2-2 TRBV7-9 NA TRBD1 CASSDLDRANTGELFF TGTGCCAGCAGCGACCTGGACAGGGCGAACACCGGGGAGCTGTTTTTT
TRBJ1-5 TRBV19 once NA CASSTHRDQPQHF TGTGCCAGTAGTACACACAGGGATCAGCCCCAGCATTTT
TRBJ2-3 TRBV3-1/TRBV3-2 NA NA CASSQAGTDTQYF TGTGCCAGCAGCCAAGCGGGCACAGATACGCAGTATTTT
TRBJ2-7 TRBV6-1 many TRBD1 CASSDRDRVYEQYF TGTGCCAGCAGTGACCGGGACAGGGTCTACGAGCAGTACTTC
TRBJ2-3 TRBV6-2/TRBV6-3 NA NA CASSYFRADTQYF TGTGCCAGCAGTTACTTTCGGGCAGATACGCAGTATTTT
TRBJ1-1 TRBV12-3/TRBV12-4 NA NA CASSPGGNTEAFF TGTGCCAGCAGCCCGGGGGGGAACACTGAAGCTTTCTTT
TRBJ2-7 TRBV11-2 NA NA CASSLGSVGEQYF TGTGCCAGCAGCCTAGGGAGCGTGGGCGAGCAGTACTTC
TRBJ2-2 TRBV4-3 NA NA CASSQKTSGELFF TGCGCCAGCAGCCAAAAAACTTCCGGGGAGCTGTTTTTT
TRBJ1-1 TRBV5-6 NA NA CASSFSPSNTEAFF TGTGCCAGCAGCTTTTCCCCCTCGAACACTGAAGCTTTCTTT
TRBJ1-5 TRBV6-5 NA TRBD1 CASSLQGSNQPQHF TGTGCCAGCAGTCTACAGGGGAGCAATCAGCCCCAGCATTTT
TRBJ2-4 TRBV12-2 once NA CASRSIRDLKNIQYF TGTGCAAGTCGCTCGATCCGGGACTTGAAAAACATTCAGTACTTC
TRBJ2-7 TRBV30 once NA CAWKRSYEQYF TGTGCCTGGAAACGCAGCTACGAGCAGTACTTC
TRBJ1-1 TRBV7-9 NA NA CASSSGVQKNTEAFF TGTGCCAGCAGCTCGGGGGTACAGAAGAACACTGAAGCTTTCTTT
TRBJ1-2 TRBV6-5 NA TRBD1 CASSRQGTGGYTF TGTGCCAGCAGTCGACAGGGGACTGGCGGCTACACCTTC
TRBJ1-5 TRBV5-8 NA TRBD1 CASLTQGVSNQPQHF TGTGCCAGCCTAACTCAGGGGGTAAGCAATCAGCCCCAGCATTTT
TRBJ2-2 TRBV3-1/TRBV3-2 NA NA CASSHWEYTGELFF TGTGCCAGCAGCCATTGGGAGTACACCGGGGAGCTGTTTTTT
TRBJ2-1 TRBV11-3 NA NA CASSLGSSVVYNEQFF TGTGCCAGCAGCTTAGGGTCTAGCGTAGTCTACAATGAGCAGTTCTTC
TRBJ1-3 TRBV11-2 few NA CASSPRQNSGNTIYF TGTGCCAGCAGCCCCCGACAGAACTCTGGAAACACCATATATTTT
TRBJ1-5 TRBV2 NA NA CASNGEVNQPQHF TGTGCCAGCAACGGGGAAGTTAATCAGCCCCAGCATTTT